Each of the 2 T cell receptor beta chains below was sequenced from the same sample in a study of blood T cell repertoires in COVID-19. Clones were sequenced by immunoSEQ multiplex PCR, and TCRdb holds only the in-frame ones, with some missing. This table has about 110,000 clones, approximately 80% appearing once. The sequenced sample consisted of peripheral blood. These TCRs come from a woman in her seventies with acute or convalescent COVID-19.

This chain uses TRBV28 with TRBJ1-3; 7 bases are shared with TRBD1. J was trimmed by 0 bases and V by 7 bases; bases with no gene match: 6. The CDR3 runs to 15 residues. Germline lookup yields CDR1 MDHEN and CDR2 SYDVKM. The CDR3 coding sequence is TGTGCCAGCAACCCGACAGGGATCTCTGGAAACACCATATATTTT. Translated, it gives CASNPTGISGNTIYF.

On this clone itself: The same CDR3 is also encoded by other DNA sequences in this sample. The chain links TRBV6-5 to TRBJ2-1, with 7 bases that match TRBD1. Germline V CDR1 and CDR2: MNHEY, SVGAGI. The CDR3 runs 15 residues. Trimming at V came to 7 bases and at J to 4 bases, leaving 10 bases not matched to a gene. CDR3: CASTIGQASYNEQFF. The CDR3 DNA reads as TGTGCCAGCACCATAGGACAGGCGTCATACAATGAGCAGTTCTTC.